The sequence of this T cell receptor beta chain was determined in a study of T cells in Graves' hyperthyroidism and ophthalmopathy. Template material for amplifying TCR beta CDR3 regions consisted of RNA transcripts. An initial round of RT-PCR targeting the TCR CDR3 relied on the HTBI primer set. TCRdb recomputed calls from the multiplex PCR reads with MiXCR, one row per CDR3 protein. The repertoire holds fewer than 650,000 distinct CDR3 sequences, with approximately 13% as singletons. Whole-study results and caveats: Most thyroid clonotypes expanded above 0.001 were also detected in blood.

On this clonotype itself: Antigen: not known.

Sequences were obtained from blood. This receptor was taken from a woman aged 25 to 39 with Graves' hyperthyroidism that later progressed to Graves' ophthalmopathy.

The CDR3: CAITADRAKEKLFF. The CDR3 DNA is TGTGCCATCACAGCGGACAGGGCGAAGGAAAAACTGTTTTTT. The J gene is TRBJ1-4, the V gene TRBV10-3, with 8 bases that match TRBD1. V trimming: 7 bases; J trimming: 8 bases; junction bases outside the gene matches: 9. The CDR3 spans 14 residues. Germline V gives CDR1 ENHRY, CDR2 SYGVKD.